This note documents a single T cell receptor beta chain sequence. Per the authors' pipeline: By means of reference gene primer amplification, nucleated cell counts were estimated. The repertoire was sequenced with immunoSEQ multiplex PCR; TCRdb's copy has only in-frame clones and lacks some. The DNA was the basis for D and trimming; V, J and clone size are from that table. The table has roughly 160,000 clones, over 70% seen once. This record belongs to a study of blood T cell repertoires in COVID-19. Participant age was roughly 18 to 90 years, and participants resided in 25 or so US areas. The germline CDR1 and CDR2 sequences are SGHNT and YENEEA. Trimming cost V 0 bases and J 4 bases, with 11 bases left between them. The CDR3 loop spans 15 amino acids.

The TCR originated in a woman aged 40-49 years with acute COVID-19. V usage is TRBV11-3 and J usage is TRBJ2-3, with D uncertain. Sequenced: PBMCs or T cells enriched from blood (not recorded which). CDR3 nucleotides: TGTGCCAGCAGCTTAGATCATGGCCAGGCAGATACGCAGTATTTT. Its translation: CASSLDHGQADTQYF.